This TCR beta chain was obtained from a study of blood T cell repertoires in COVID-19. Study background: Researchers got acute and convalescent COVID-19 samples from the United States, Italy and Spain. T cells, B-cell-depleted T cells, or PBMCs provided the cDNA or gDNA that served as material.

Authors' processing steps: Amplification from reference gene primers served as the basis for estimated nucleated cell counts. Sequenced by immunoSEQ multiplex PCR; TCRdb stores in-frame clones only, minus some. V, J and clone size are those of that table, while D and trimming were read from the DNA. The table has roughly 280,000 clones, roughly nine tenths seen once. The receptor was isolated from a woman aged 50 to 60 who had recovered from COVID-19. The sample taken for sequencing was peripheral blood.

The CDR3 DNA reads as TGCGCCAGCAGCTTAGGGACAGATCCCTTTAACACTGAAGCTTTCTTT. This sequence encodes CASSLGTDPFNTEAFF. This chain connects TRBV5-1 to TRBJ1-1; 7 bases align to TRBD1. This CDR3 spans 16 amino acids. The ends lost 2 bases at V and 2 bases at J; junction bases unmatched: 9. Germline CDR1 SGHRS, CDR2 YFSETQ.